The clone carrying this T cell receptor (beta chain) was seen just once. V shed 2 bases and J 14 bases; nucleotides not matched to a gene: 18. The length of the CDR3 is 18 residues. Germline values: CDR1 SNHLY, CDR2 FYNNEI. The entry originates in a study of blood T cell repertoires in COVID-19. Under the authors' procedure: Reference gene primer amplification in the assay estimated nucleated cell counts. Sequencing was performed with immunoSEQ multiplex PCR; in TCRdb, only in-frame clones are kept and a portion is missing. V and J calls and clone size follow that table, whereas D and trimming were derived from the DNA. The top ten hold about 0.94% of the sample, which has under 400,000 clones, 88% seen once.

The sequence was obtained from a young woman who had been exposed to COVID-19. Input material: PBMCs or T cells enriched from blood (not recorded which). The chain carries TRBV2 and TRBJ2-1; 13 bases are a match to TRBD2. The CDR3 here is CASSEWSPGLAGAPGEFF. The CDR3 bases are TGTGCCAGCAGTGAATGGTCCCCAGGACTAGCGGGAGCCCCGGGGGAGTTCTTC.